This T cell receptor (beta chain) was observed in a study of blood T cell repertoires in COVID-19. Study-level information: The origin of the acute and convalescent COVID-19 samples was the United States, Italy and Spain. PBMCs, B-cell-depleted T cells, or T cells were the source of the cDNA or gDNA that made up the material.

This CDR3 is built from 13 residues. Germline lookup yields CDR1 LGHNT and CDR2 FRNRAP. Authors' data handling: Using reference gene primer amplification, nucleated cell counts were estimated. This table comes from immunoSEQ multiplex PCR, and its TCRdb copy is limited to in-frame clones, with some not included. V, J and clone size were drawn from that table, and D and trimming were deduced from the DNA. This sample yields about 140,000 clones, of which around nine tenths are seen a single time; more than 3.5% belongs to the top ten. A word on this clone: One end of the junction is discordant with germline, which a read error may explain.

Specimen: peripheral blood. The gene calls are TRBV12-5 and TRBJ1-5, with D possibly matching TRBD1 (5 bases). The origin of this receptor is a woman aged 40 to 50 with acute or convalescent COVID-19. The CDR3 sequence: CASGHDSSQPQHF. CDR3 DNA sequence: TGTGCTAGTGGCCATGACAGCAGTCAGCCCCAGCATTTT.